Listed here are 25 T cell receptor beta chains from one sample, sequenced in a study of blood T cell repertoires in COVID-19. Data came from immunoSEQ multiplex PCR; TCRdb stores just in-frame clones and leaves some out. The sample lists more than 25,000 clones; 83% were seen once. Source material: peripheral blood. The receptor source for this set is a human donor in a cohort sampled during active COVID-19.

The J gene is TRBJ2-6, the V gene TRBV21-1; TRBD2 is the table's D call, not checked against the DNA. TRBV21-1 is listed as a pseudogene. The CDR3 has 18 residues. Here the CDR3 DNA reads TGTGCCAGCAGCAAAGATGCCGGACTGTACTCTGGGGCCAACGTCCTGACTTTC. Translating gives CASSKDAGLYSGANVLTF.

This chain links TRBV6-6 with TRBJ2-7; D ambiguous. This CDR3 has 12 amino acids. Deletions cut 2 bases from V and 2 bases from J, with 4 bases between. Per the germline V gene, CDR1 is MNHNY and CDR2 is SVGAGI (reference sequence). The CDR3: CASSYTAYEQYF. CDR3 sequence (DNA): TGTGCCAGCAGTTACACGGCCTACGAGCAGTACTTC.

J is TRBJ2-1 and V is TRBV7-7; D might be TRBD2 (5 bases). V was cut by 5 bases and J by 6 bases, with 11 bases left in between. This CDR3 has 13 residues. CDR1 is SSHAT, CDR2 FNYEAQ, per germline (reference sequence). CDR3 bases: TGTGCCAGCAGCGCCGGGATTAGCAATGAGCAGTTCTTC. Its translation is CASSAGISNEQFF.

This clone is a singleton in its sample. The genes are TRBV7-2 and TRBJ2-1, with 7 nucleotides matching TRBD2. This CDR3 contains 15 residues. The junction had 9 bases not matched to a gene; V was cut back by 1 base and J by 9 bases. From germline, CDR1 is SGHTA and CDR2 FQGNSA. The CDR3 DNA reads as TGTGCCAGCAGCTTAGAAGGCGGGAGAGGGGTTGAGCAGTTCTTC. Translation gives CASSLEGGRGVEQFF.

The chain couples TRBV5-1 to TRBJ2-1; 8 nucleotides line up with TRBD2. From germline, CDR1 is SGHRS and CDR2 YFSETQ. J gave up 4 bases and V 1 base, and 4 bases lay outside the gene matches. The CDR3 sequence is 15 residues long. The CDR3 sequence is CASSLMAGGYNEQFF. DNA for the CDR3: TGCGCCAGCAGCTTGATGGCGGGGGGTTACAATGAGCAGTTCTTC.

The CDR3 region is CASDRDRTFF. CDR3 in DNA: TGTGCCAGTGACCGGGACAGGACTTTCTTT. The V and J genes are TRBV27 and TRBJ1-1, with 8 bases aligning to TRBD1. The CDR3 consists of 10 residues. CDR1 and CDR2 (germline): MNHEY, SMNVEV (reference sequence). Trimming took 9 bases from V and 12 from J; bases not matched to a gene: 6.

V usage is TRBV7-3 and J usage is TRBJ2-2; 8 nucleotides line up with TRBD2. The J segment lost 4 bases and the V segment lost 5 bases, leaving 6 bases of the junction unmatched. Germline-derived CDR1 and CDR2 are SGHTA and FQGTGA. The CDR3 contains 15 residues. CDR3: CASSTGTRGTGELFF. CDR3 in DNA: TGTGCCAGCAGCACCGGGACTAGGGGCACCGGGGAGCTGTTTTTT.

The V gene is TRBV4-2, the J gene TRBJ1-1; D is possibly TRBD1 (5 bases). This CDR3 has 13 residues. The V gene lost 1 base and the J gene lost 11 bases, with 14 bases spanning the gap. Germline V CDR1 and CDR2: LGHNA, YNFKEQ. The CDR3 nucleotides read TGTGCCAGCAGCCAAGTCATAGGGGATTTGGCTTTCTTT. Translation gives CASSQVIGDLAFF.

The chain has TRBV11-2 and TRBJ2-5; 9 positions match TRBD2. After removal of 5 bases from V and 2 bases from J, the junction contained 6 bases not matched to a gene. The CDR3 consists of 15 residues. Germline V CDR1 and CDR2: SGHAT, FQNNGV. The CDR3 protein is CASSQGTSRQETQYF. CDR3 sequence (DNA): TGTGCCAGCAGCCAGGGGACTAGCAGGCAAGAGACCCAGTACTTC.

V is TRBV19 and J is TRBJ1-5, with 8 bases lining up with TRBD1. CDR1 and CDR2 (germline): LNHDA, SQIVND (reference sequence). This CDR3 has 13 residues. V gave up 3 bases and J gave up 5 bases; unmatched junction bases: 0. DNA of the CDR3: TGTGCCAGTAGTATGGACAGGGATCAGCCCCAGCATTTT. Protein sequence: CASSMDRDQPQHF.

This chain's CDR3 is CASSDTQTFYGYTF. The CDR3 bases are TGTGCCAGCAGTGATACACAGACGTTCTATGGCTACACCTTC. The chain carries TRBV25-1 and TRBJ1-2; D ambiguous. The germline V gene has CDR1 MGHDK and CDR2 SYGVNS. The CDR3 consists of 14 residues. The V and J ends lost 3 bases and 4 bases respectively, with 12 bases between them.

The chain couples TRBV4-1 to TRBJ1-1; a weak D match, TRBD1 (5 bases). Between the trimmed V and J ends, which lost 1 base and 3 bases, there was a span of 15 bases. The CDR3 totals 16 residues. CDR1 is MGHRA, CDR2 YSYEKL, per germline. CDR3 sequence reads: CASSQVAGLEHTEAFF. Here the CDR3 DNA reads TGCGCCAGCAGCCAAGTGGCAGGGCTGGAACACACTGAAGCTTTCTTT.

The chain links TRBV11-3 to TRBJ2-1, with 7 bases that match TRBD2. From germline, CDR1 is SGHNT and CDR2 YENEEA. The V segment lost 4 bases and the J segment 6 bases; nucleotides outside the gene matches: 9. CDR3 length: 15 residues. Here the CDR3 reads CASSSPTRGSNEQFF. The CDR3 DNA reads TGTGCCAGCAGCTCCCCAACACGCGGGAGCAATGAGCAGTTCTTC.

The rearrangement uses TRBV7-9 and TRBJ2-2, with 7 nucleotides matching TRBD1. Per germline, CDR1 SEHNR and CDR2 FQNEAQ (reference sequence). Trimming took 5 bases from V and 7 from J; bases not matched to a gene: 4. The CDR3 is 13 residues long. The CDR3 here is CASSLRTGGELFF. In DNA form, the CDR3 reads TGTGCCAGCAGCCTCCGGACAGGCGGGGAGCTGTTTTTT.

J is TRBJ2-7 and V is TRBV14; D may be TRBD1 (6 bases). Trimming took 5 bases from V and 3 from J, leaving 23 bases between them. The CDR3 is made up of 17 amino acids. CDR1 SGHDN and CDR2 FVKESK come from the germline V gene. CDR3 region: CASSAGRGHVKGYEQYF. CDR3 DNA sequence: TGTGCCAGCAGCGCCGGCCGGGGACACGTCAAGGGCTACGAGCAGTACTTC.

This clone was seen just once. This chain connects TRBV6-1 to TRBJ2-1, with D possibly being TRBD1 (5 bases). The CDR3 runs 15 residues. V was pared by 2 bases and J by 1 base, with 9 bases between. CDR1 and CDR2 (germline): MNHNS, SASEGT. The DNA of the CDR3 is TGTGCCAGCAGTGAAAGGGCAGGGTCCTACAATGAGCAGTTCTTC. Protein sequence: CASSERAGSYNEQFF.

A few counts support this clone. V is TRBV4-3 and J is TRBJ2-3, with TRBD2 matching over 11 bases. V was clipped by 0 bases and J by 7 bases; unmatched bases: 6. The CDR3 extends over 16 amino acids. The germline CDR1 and CDR2 sequences are LGHNA and YSLEER. As DNA, the CDR3 is TGCGCCAGCAGCCAAGATGCGGCTAGCGGGAGGTATACGCAGTATTTT. Protein: CASSQDAASGRYTQYF.

The chain combines TRBV5-8 with TRBJ1-4; 7 bases match TRBD1. The CDR3 length is 18 residues. Germline lookup yields CDR1 SGHTS and CDR2 YDEGEE. V lost 1 base and J lost 6; bases outside the gene matches: 15. CDR3 sequence (DNA): TGTGCCAGCAGCTTGCGAGAGGGATACAGGGGAGGACATGAAAAACTGTTTTTT. This translates into CASSLREGYRGGHEKLFF. The variable domain in full, completed from reference TRBV5-8 and TRBJ1-4, reads EAGVTQSPTHLIKTRGQQATLRCSPISGHTSVYWYQQALGLGLQFLLWYDEGEERNRGNFPPRFSGRQFPNYSSELNVNALELEDSALYLCASSLREGYRGGHEKLFFGSGTQLSVL.

This sequence joins TRBV11-2 and TRBJ2-1; 10 bases agree with TRBD1. CDR3 length equals 15 residues. J gave up 7 bases and V 2 bases, and 5 bases lay outside the gene matches. Germline loops: CDR1 SGHAT, CDR2 FQNNGV. The CDR3 nucleotides read TGTGCCAGCAGCTTAATAACGGGACAGGGGAATGAGCAGTTCTTC. Protein sequence: CASSLITGQGNEQFF.

This chain joins TRBV29-1 and TRBJ2-2; D perhaps matches TRBD2 (6 bases). The CDR3 consists of 14 residues. Trimming stripped 4 bases from V and 7 bases from J, with 16 bases between. Germline V CDR1 and CDR2: SQVTM, ANQGSEA. The CDR3 is CSVAMGVGGGELFF. For the CDR3, the DNA is TGCAGCGTTGCGATGGGGGTGGGGGGCGGGGAGCTGTTTTTT.

This chain uses TRBV3-1 (or the pseudogene TRBV3-2) with TRBJ2-1; 8 bases fit TRBD2. Losses at the gene ends were 4 bases for V and 2 bases for J; bases not matched to a gene: 1. This CDR3 is 14 amino acids long. Germline-derived CDR1 and CDR2 are LGHDT and YNNKEL (reference sequence). In DNA, the CDR3 is TGTGCCAGCAGCCCGGGACTAGCCTACAATGAGCAGTTCTTC. This codes for CASSPGLAYNEQFF.

The CDR3 nucleotides read TGTGCCAGCAGCCCGGGGGCAACTAATGAAAAACTGTTTTTT. Its protein is CASSPGATNEKLFF. The chain links TRBV7-8 to TRBJ1-4; weak D call: TRBD1 (5 bases). Trimming cost V 5 bases and J 0 bases, with 7 bases left between them. From germline, CDR1 is SGHVS and CDR2 FQNEAQ. The CDR3 sequence is 14 residues long.

The chain carries TRBV12-3 or TRBV12-4 and TRBJ2-7; 9 nucleotides agree with TRBD1. CDR3 length: 12 amino acids. V was clipped by 7 bases and J by 4 bases; unmatched bases: 2. The CDR3 DNA follows: TGTGCCAGCAAACAGGGGGCTTACGAGCAGTACTTC. Translated, it gives CASKQGAYEQYF.

V and J are TRBV5-4 and TRBJ2-5; TRBD1 matches 7 bases. The CDR3 totals 15 residues. Looked up from germline, CDR1 is SGHNT and CDR2 is YYREEE (reference sequence). The V and J ends lost 5 bases and 3 bases, in that order; junction bases with no gene match: 10. The CDR3 region has the DNA TGTGCCAGCAGTAGGACCGGGACAGCAAAAGAGACCCAGTACTTC. Amino acid sequence: CASSRTGTAKETQYF.

The V gene is TRBV4-3, the J gene TRBJ2-7, with D perhaps matching TRBD1 (5 bases). Trimming stripped 0 bases from V and 2 bases from J, with 11 bases between. In germline, CDR1 is LGHNA, CDR2 YSLEER. The CDR3 contains 15 residues. This CDR3 reads CASSQDYQGPYEQYF. The CDR3 DNA sequence: TGCGCCAGCAGCCAAGATTATCAGGGCCCCTACGAGCAGTACTTC.